Sequencing of this T cell receptor beta chain was carried out in a study of response to subunit inactivated influenza vaccine. The study's findings and limits: The authors offered the suggestion that each seasonal influenza vaccination recruits few new T cells.

MiXCR was run by TCRdb on the RT-PCR reads, yielding one entry per CDR3 protein. This table has about 480,000 distinct CDR3 sequences, 10% to 15% appearing once. Germline V gene data show CDR1 as DFQATT and CDR2 as SNEGSKA (reference sequence). The CDR3 is 12 amino acids. This clonotype was counted between two and nine times. Its cognate antigen is unknown. Relative to the germline gene, one junction end is altered; a read error may explain this. This chain links TRBV20-1 with TRBJ2-4; D possibly matches TRBD1 or TRBD2 (5 bases each). This sequence originates from a man in his forties or fifties who received an inactivated influenza vaccine. The sequences come from PBMCs from blood, collected about 6 weeks after vaccination. The CDR3 loop is CSAREWDAGERF. CDR3 bases: TGCAGTGCTAGAGAATGGGACGCCGGGGAGAGGTTC.